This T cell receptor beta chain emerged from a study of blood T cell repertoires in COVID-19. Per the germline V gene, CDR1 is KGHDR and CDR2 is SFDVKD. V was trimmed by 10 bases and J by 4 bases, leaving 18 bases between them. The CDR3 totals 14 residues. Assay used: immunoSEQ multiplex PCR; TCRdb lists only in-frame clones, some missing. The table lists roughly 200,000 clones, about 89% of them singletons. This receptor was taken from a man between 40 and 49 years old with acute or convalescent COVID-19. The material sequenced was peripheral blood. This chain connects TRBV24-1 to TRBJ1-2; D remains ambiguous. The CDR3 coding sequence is TGTGCCACTCCAACCTCCGGAGCTTTCTATGGCTACACCTTC. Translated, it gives CATPTSGAFYGYTF.